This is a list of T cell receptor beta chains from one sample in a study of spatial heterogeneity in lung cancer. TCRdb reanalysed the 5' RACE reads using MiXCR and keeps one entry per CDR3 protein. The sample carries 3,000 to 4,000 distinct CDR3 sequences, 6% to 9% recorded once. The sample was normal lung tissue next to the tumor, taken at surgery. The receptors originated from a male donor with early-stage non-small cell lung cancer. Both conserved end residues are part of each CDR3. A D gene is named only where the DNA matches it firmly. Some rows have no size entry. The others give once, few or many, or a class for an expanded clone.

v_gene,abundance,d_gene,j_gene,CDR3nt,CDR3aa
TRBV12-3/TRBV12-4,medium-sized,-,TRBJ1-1,TGTGCCAGCAGTCACAGGGTATCTAGCACTGAAGCTTTCTTT,CASSHRVSSTEAFF
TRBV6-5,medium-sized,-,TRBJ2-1,TGTGCCAGCAGTTACCGGTCGAGCGATGAGCAGTTCTTC,CASSYRSSDEQFF
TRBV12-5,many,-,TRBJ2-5,TGTGCTAGTGGTTCCGAGGTAGGGGAGACCCAGTACTTC,CASGSEVGETQYF
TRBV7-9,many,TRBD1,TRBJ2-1,TGTGCCAGCAGCCCGACAAACCCCATAGGGAACAGGGGAGTCTTC,CASSPTNPIGNRGVF
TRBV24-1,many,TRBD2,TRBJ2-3,TGTGCCACCGGAGGGCGGGAGGGCCCGTATACGCAGTATTTT,CATGGREGPYTQYF
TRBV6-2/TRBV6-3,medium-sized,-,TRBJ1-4,TGTGCCAGCAGTTACTTCGGGAAACGGAAATTTTTT,CASSYFGKRKFF
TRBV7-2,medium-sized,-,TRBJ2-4,TGTGCCAGCAGCTTAGTCTCCGGTGGTAGCATTCAGTACTTC,CASSLVSGGSIQYF
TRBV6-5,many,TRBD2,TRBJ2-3,TGTGCCAGCAGCTCGGGACTAGCGGCAGATACGCAGTATTTT,CASSSGLAADTQYF
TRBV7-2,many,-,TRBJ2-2,TGTGCCAGCAGCTTAGAAAGGGGGTGGGCCGGGGAGCTGTTTTTT,CASSLERGWAGELFF
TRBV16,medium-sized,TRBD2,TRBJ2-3,TGTGCCAGCAGCCAATCGCTAGCGGCAGTCACAGATACGCAGTATTTT,CASSQSLAAVTDTQYF
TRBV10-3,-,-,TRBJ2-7,TGTGCCATCAGTGAGAGGAGTGGGGGTGCTCCCTACGAGCAGTACTTC,CAISERSGGAPYEQYF
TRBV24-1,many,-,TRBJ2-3,TGTGCCACCGAGGGGGGAGACACAGATACGCAGTATTTT,CATEGGDTDTQYF
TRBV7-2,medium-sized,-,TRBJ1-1,TGTGCCAGCAGCCCTTTGGTTGGGCAGGGAATCACTGAAGCTTTCTTT,CASSPLVGQGITEAFF
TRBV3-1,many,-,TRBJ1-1,TGTGCCAGCAGCCAGACCCGAGGGGGTGAAGCTTTCTTT,CASSQTRGGEAFF
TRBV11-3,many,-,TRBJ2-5,TGTGCCAGCAGCTTAGATCTAGCAGGGGAGACCCAGTACTTC,CASSLDLAGETQYF
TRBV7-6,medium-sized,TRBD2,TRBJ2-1,TGTGCCAGCAGCCCCCTGGGGAGCGGGGGTATCTATGAGCAGTTCTTC,CASSPLGSGGIYEQFF
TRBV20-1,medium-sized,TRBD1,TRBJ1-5,TGCAGTGCTAAGACAGGGAAGGGCAATCAGCCCCAGCATTTT,CSAKTGKGNQPQHF
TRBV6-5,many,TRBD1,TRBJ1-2,TGTGCCAGCAGGAGACAGGGGGTGAACAATGGCTACACCTTC,CASRRQGVNNGYTF
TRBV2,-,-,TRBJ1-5,TGTGCCAGCAGTTATAACAGAGCTAGCAATCAGCCCCAGCATTTT,CASSYNRASNQPQHF
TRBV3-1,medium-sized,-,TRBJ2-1,TGTGCCAGCAGCCAAGTTGCGACTGAGCAGTTCTTC,CASSQVATEQFF
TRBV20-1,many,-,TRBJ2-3,TGCAGTGCTAGCGCCAGGGGTTCGACAGATACGCAGTATTTT,CSASARGSTDTQYF
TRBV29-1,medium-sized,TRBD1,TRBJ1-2,TGCAGCGTTGAAGGGACAGGGACCTATGGCTACACCTTC,CSVEGTGTYGYTF
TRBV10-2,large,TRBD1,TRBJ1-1,TGCGCCAGCAGTAGCATCGGGACAGACCAATTACTTCACACTGAAGCTTTCTTT,CASSSIGTDQLLHTEAFF
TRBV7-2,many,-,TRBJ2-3,TGTGCCAGCAGCTGGGACTCACAAGACAGAACGACGCAGTATTTT,CASSWDSQDRTTQYF
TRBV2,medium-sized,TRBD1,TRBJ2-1,TGTGCCAGCAGGGCAACAGGGGGCGGATGGAATGAGCAGTTCTTC,CASRATGGGWNEQFF
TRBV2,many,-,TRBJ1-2,TGTGCCAGCAGTGAAGGTCCCCTCCTAGCCCGAGCCTATGGCTACACCTTC,CASSEGPLLARAYGYTF
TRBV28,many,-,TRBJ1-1,TGTGCCAGCAGTTATCTAACAGGGACTGAAGCTTTCTTT,CASSYLTGTEAFF
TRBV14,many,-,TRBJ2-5,TGTGCCAGCAGCCCCTCGGTCAGGGGGGACCAAGAGACCCAGTACTTC,CASSPSVRGDQETQYF
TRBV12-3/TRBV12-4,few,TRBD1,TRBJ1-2,TGTGCCAGCAGCTATGGGACAGGGTCCGACTATGGCTACACCTTC,CASSYGTGSDYGYTF
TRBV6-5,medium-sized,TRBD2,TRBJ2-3,TGTGCCAGCAGTTACTTGTTAGCGGGGGGAGGGAATACGCAGTATTTT,CASSYLLAGGGNTQYF
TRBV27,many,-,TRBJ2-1,TGTGCCAGCAGTCCCTTTGGGTACAATGAGCAGTTCTTC,CASSPFGYNEQFF
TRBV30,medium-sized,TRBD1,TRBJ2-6,TGTGCCTGGTTTAAACAGGGGTTGCCTGGGGCCAACGTCCTGACTTTC,CAWFKQGLPGANVLTF
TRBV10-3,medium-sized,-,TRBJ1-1,TGTGCCATCAGTGAGTCCCAGGGGAGAAACACTGAAGCTTTCTTT,CAISESQGRNTEAFF
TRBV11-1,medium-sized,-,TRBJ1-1,TGTGCCAGCAGCCGACAGATGAACACTGAAGCTTTCTTT,CASSRQMNTEAFF
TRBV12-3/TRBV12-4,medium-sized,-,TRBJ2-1,TGTGCCACCGTGACAGCATTGAGCTCCTACAATGAGCAGTTCTTC,CATVTALSSYNEQFF
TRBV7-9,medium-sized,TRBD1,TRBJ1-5,TGTGCCAGCAGCTCGAGGACAGGTCGGGATCAGCCCCAGCATTTT,CASSSRTGRDQPQHF
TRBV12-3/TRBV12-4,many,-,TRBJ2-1,TGTGCCAGCAGTTTAATAGGCGCCTACAATGAGCAGTTCTTC,CASSLIGAYNEQFF
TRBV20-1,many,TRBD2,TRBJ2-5,TGCAGTGCTATGATGGGACTAGCGGGAGGGCCGAGAGAGACCCAGTACTTC,CSAMMGLAGGPRETQYF
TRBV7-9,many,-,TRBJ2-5,TGTGCCAGCAGGAGGACCGACAGGTTTTCGGAGACCCAGTACTTC,CASRRTDRFSETQYF
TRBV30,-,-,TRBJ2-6,TGTGCCTGGAGGCAAGCTGGGGCCAACGTCCTGACTTTC,CAWRQAGANVLTF
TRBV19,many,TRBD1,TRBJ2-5,TGTGCCAGTAGTAGGGTCGGGACAGTAAGCCTGGGGGAGACCCAGTACTTC,CASSRVGTVSLGETQYF
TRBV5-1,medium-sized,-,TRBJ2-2,TGCGCCAGCGGTTTCGGCACCGGGGAGCTGTTTTTT,CASGFGTGELFF
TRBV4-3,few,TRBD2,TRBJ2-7,TGCGCCAGCAGCCAAGATCTGGGACTAGCGATGTACGAGCAGTACTTC,CASSQDLGLAMYEQYF
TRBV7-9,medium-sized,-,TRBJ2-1,TGTGCCAGCAGCTTAAAGGTTACAATTATCGGGCAGTTCTTC,CASSLKVTIIGQFF
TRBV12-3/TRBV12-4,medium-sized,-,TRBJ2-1,TGTGCCAGCAGTGTACAGGGCCCCTACAATGAGCAGTTCTTC,CASSVQGPYNEQFF
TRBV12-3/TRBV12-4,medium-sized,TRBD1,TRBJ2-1,TGTGCCAGCAGTCCTCGACAGACAGGGGCGAATGAGCAGTTCTTC,CASSPRQTGANEQFF